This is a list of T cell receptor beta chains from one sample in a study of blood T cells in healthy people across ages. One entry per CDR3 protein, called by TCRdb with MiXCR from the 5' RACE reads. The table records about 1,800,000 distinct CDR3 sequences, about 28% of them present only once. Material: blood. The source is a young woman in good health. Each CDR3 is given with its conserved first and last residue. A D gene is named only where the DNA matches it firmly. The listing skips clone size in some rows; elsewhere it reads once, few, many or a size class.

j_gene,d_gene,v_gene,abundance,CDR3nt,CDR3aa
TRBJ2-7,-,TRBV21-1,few,TGTGCCAGCAGCAAATTATCAAAAGGGGTGGGATCCTACGAGCAGTACTTC,CASSKLSKGVGSYEQYF
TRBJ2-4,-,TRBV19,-,TGTGCCAGTGGTAAGGGGGCCAAAAACATTCAGTACTTC,CASGKGAKNIQYF
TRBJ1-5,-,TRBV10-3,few,TGTGCCATCAGTGAGTCAACCCGGGGTCAGCCCCAGCATTTT,CAISESTRGQPQHF
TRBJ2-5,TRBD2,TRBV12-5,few,TGTGCTAGTGGTTTGCACAGCGGGAAAGAGACCCAGTACTTC,CASGLHSGKETQYF
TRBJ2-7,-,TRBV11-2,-,TGTGCCAGCAGCTCGTTCGTAGCCTACGAGCAGTACTTC,CASSSFVAYEQYF
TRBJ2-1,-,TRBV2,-,TGTGCCAGCAGTGAAGCGGCCGGTGAGCAGTTCTTC,CASSEAAGEQFF
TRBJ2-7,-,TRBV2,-,TGTGCCAGCAGGACCGGATCCTTAGGGGCCTACGAGCAGTACTTC,CASRTGSLGAYEQYF
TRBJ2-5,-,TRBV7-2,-,TGTGCCAGCAGCTTAGGGCACGGCGGACGAGAGACCCAGTACTTC,CASSLGHGGRETQYF
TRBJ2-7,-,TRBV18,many,TGTGCCAGCTCACCCCCGGGGAGAGAATACGAGCAGTACTTC,CASSPPGREYEQYF
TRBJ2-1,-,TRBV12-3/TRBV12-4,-,TGTGCCAGCAGTTCGGGGACTCGGGAGTTCTTC,CASSSGTREFF
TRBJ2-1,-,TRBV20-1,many,TGCAGTGCTAGTCCGGGGAAAAGCTCCTACAATGAGCAGTTCTTC,CSASPGKSSYNEQFF
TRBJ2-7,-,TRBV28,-,TGTGCCAGCGTTGGTGCTGGATCAGGAGCCTACGAGCAGTACTTC,CASVGAGSGAYEQYF
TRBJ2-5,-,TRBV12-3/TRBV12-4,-,TGTGCCTGCAGTCCCCTGACAGGGAGGGAGACCCAGTACTTC,CACSPLTGRETQYF
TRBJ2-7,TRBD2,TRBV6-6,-,TGTGCCAGCAGTTACTACGCCCCGGGACTAGCGGGGGGAGAGCAGTACTTC,CASSYYAPGLAGGEQYF
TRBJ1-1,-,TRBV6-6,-,TGTGCCAGCAGGCACAGACAGGAGAACACTGAAGCTTTCTTT,CASRHRQENTEAFF
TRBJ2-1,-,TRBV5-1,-,TGCGCCAGCAGCTCCGGGAGTCACAATGAGCAGTTCTTC,CASSSGSHNEQFF
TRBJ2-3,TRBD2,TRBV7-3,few,TGTGCCAGCAGCCCCTTGAAGCGGGGATTCACAGATACGCAGTATTTT,CASSPLKRGFTDTQYF
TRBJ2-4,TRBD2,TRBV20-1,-,TGCAGTGCTTGGACTAGCGGGAGTCGCCCGCAGTACTTC,CSAWTSGSRPQYF
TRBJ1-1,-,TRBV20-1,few,TGCAGTGCTTCGCCGTCATGGGTTGAGGCTTTCTTT,CSASPSWVEAFF
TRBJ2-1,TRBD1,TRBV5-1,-,TGCGCCAGCAGTTCTACAGGGGGGTCTTATTATGAGCAGTTCTTC,CASSSTGGSYYEQFF
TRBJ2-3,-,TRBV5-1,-,TGCGCCAGCAGCTTTAGCCTTGGCCGCACAGATACGCAGTATTTT,CASSFSLGRTDTQYF
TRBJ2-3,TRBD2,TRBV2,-,TGTGCCAGCGATAGCGGGGCGAACCAATTCACAGATACGCAGTATTTT,CASDSGANQFTDTQYF
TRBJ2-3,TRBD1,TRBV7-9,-,TGTGCCAGCAGCCCCGTGACAGGGTTTTCAGATACGCAGTATTTT,CASSPVTGFSDTQYF
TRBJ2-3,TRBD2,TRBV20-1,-,TGCAGTGCTAGGAGGCTAGCGGGAGGCCTGACTAGCACAGATACGCAGTATTTT,CSARRLAGGLTSTDTQYF
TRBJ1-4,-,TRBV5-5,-,TGTGCCAGCAGCTTGGGACACGTGGATGAAAAACTGTTTTTT,CASSLGHVDEKLFF
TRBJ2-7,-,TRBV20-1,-,TGCAGTGCAGTGACAGAAAGTTCGCACGAGCAGTACTTC,CSAVTESSHEQYF
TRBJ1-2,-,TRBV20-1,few,TGCAGTGCTAGAGATTCGAAGGCGATGTGGGGCTACACCTTC,CSARDSKAMWGYTF
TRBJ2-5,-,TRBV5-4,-,TGTGCCAGCAGCTCGGACTGGCAAGAGACCCAGTACTTC,CASSSDWQETQYF
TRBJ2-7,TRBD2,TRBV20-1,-,TGCAGTGCTAGAGGTCCAGCGGGGGGGAAGTCATACGAGCAGTACTTC,CSARGPAGGKSYEQYF
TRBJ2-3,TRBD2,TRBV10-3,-,TGTGCCATCAGCTTAGGGGCGGCGACTAGCCCCTCGGAGGATACGCAGTATTTT,CAISLGAATSPSEDTQYF
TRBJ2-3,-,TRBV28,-,TGTGCCAGCAGTCCGCGGTTCTCGGTGGATACGCAGTATTTT,CASSPRFSVDTQYF
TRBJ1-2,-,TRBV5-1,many,TGCGCCAGCAGGCCTTTTGACAGGTTTCGCTATGGCTACACCTTC,CASRPFDRFRYGYTF
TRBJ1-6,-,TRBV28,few,TGTGCCAGCAGTTCTCCTGTGGACGCCTTCAGTCGGTCACCCCTCCACTTT,CASSSPVDAFSRSPLHF
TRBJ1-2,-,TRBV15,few,TGTGCCACCAGCAGAGTTGACCGGGATGGCTACACCTTC,CATSRVDRDGYTF
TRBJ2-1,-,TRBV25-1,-,TGTGCCAGCAGTGACCGAGTAGGCATGGGCTCCTACAATGAGCAGTTCTTC,CASSDRVGMGSYNEQFF
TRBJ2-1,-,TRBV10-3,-,TGTGCCATCAGTGAGAGGGGGACTTTTAACAGGCATGAGCAGTTCTTC,CAISERGTFNRHEQFF
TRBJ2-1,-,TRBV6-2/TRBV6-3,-,TGTGCCAGCAGGCCCACCGGGACACCAGAGGAGTTCTTC,CASRPTGTPEEFF
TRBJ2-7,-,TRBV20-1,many,TGCAGTGCTAGAGTTGAAAGAGGCTCCTACGAGCAGTACTTC,CSARVERGSYEQYF
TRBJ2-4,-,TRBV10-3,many,TGTGCCATCAGTGAGTCAGAGGGTGGCAAAAACATTCAGTACTTC,CAISESEGGKNIQYF
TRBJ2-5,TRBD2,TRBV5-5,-,TGTGCCAGCAGCTTGAAACTAGCGGCAAAACAAGAGACCCAGTACTTC,CASSLKLAAKQETQYF
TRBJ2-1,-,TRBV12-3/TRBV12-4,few,TGTGCCAGCAGTTTAGCGATCTTTAGCATGAATGAGCAGTTCTTC,CASSLAIFSMNEQFF
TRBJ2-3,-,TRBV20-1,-,TGCAGTGCCGACGTAGGGGGGTTAACAGATACGCAGTATTTT,CSADVGGLTDTQYF
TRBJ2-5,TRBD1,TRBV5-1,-,TGCGCCAGCAGCTCCCGCCGGGGACAGGGGGGACGAGAGACCCAGTACTTC,CASSSRRGQGGRETQYF
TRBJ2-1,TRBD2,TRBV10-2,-,TGCGCCAGCAGTGGGGGGCGGGGGGGCCATGAGCAGTTCTTC,CASSGGRGGHEQFF
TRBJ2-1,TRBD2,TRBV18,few,TGTGCCAGCTCACCACCTACTAGCGCCTACAATGAGCAGTTCTTC,CASSPPTSAYNEQFF
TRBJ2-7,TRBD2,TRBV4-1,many,TGCGCCAGCAGCCACCCAAGCAGCGGGGGGCTCTACGAGCAGTACTTC,CASSHPSSGGLYEQYF
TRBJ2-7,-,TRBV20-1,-,TGCAGTGCTAGGCGGGTAAAAGGTTGGGACGAGCAGTACTTC,CSARRVKGWDEQYF
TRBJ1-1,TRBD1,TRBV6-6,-,TGTGCCAGCAGGACAGGGGGCTTCACTGAAGCTTTCTTT,CASRTGGFTEAFF
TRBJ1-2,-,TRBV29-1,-,TGCAGCGTGTCGACAGCTCTGGGGTCTGTTGGTGGCTACACCTTC,CSVSTALGSVGGYTF
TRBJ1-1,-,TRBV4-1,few,TGCGCCAGCAGCCAAGGGAGGACACCCCTGGATGAAGCTTTCTTT,CASSQGRTPLDEAFF
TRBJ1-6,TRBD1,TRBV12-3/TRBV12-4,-,TGTGCCAGCACCAAGGGACAGGGGAATTCACCCCTCCACTTT,CASTKGQGNSPLHF
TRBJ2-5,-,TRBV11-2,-,TGTGCCAGCAGCTTAGAGGGCGGGCTAGCCTACCAAGAGACCCAGTACTTC,CASSLEGGLAYQETQYF